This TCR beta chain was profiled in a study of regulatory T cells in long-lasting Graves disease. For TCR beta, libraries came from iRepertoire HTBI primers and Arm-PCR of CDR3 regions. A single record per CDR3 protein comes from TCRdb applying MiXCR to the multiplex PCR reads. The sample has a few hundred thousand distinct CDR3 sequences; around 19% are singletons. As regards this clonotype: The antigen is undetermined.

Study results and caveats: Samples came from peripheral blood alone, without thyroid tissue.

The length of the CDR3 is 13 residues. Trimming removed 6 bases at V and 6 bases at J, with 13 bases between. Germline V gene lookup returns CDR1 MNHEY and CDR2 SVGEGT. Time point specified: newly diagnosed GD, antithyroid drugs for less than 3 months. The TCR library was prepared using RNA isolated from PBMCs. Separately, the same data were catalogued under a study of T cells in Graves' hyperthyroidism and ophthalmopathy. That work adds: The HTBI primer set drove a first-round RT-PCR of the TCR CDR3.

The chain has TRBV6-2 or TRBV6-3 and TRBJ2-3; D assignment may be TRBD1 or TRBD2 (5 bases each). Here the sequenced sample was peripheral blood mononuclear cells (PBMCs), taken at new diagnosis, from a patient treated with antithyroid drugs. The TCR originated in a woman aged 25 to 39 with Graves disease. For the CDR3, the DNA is TGTGCCAGCAGACCCCCCGGGGCGGATACGCAGTATTTT. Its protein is CASRPPGADTQYF.